This TCR beta chain was captured in a study of control samples from healthy donors and cancer patients. TCRdb keeps only in-frame clones here, not all; method: immunoSEQ multiplex PCR. The sample lists approximately 140,000 clones, under 95% occurring once. The CDR3 totals 15 residues. The V gene's germline CDR1 is SGHAT and CDR2 FQNNGV. Trimming stripped 5 bases from V and 6 bases from J, with 20 bases between. The sequencing sample was made of blood. This clonotype originated in a young man in good health. The chain recombines TRBV11-2 with TRBJ2-7, with D possibly matching TRBD2 (6 bases). The CDR3 protein is CASSPTNPLAREQYF. CDR3 in DNA: TGTGCCAGCAGCCCAACGAACCCGCTAGCGCGCGAGCAGTACTTC.